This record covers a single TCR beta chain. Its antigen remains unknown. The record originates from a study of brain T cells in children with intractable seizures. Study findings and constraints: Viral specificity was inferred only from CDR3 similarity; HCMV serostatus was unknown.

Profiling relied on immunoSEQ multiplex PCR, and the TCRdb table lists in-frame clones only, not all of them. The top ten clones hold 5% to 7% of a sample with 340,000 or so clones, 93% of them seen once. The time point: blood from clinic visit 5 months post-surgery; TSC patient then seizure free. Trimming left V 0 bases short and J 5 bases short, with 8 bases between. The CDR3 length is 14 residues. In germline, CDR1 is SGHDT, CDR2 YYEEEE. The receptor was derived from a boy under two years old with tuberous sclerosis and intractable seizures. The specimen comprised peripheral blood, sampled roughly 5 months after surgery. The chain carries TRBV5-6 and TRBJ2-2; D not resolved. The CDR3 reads CASSLAAGTGELFF. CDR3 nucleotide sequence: TGTGCCAGCAGCTTGGCCGCTGGGACCGGGGAGCTGTTTTTT.